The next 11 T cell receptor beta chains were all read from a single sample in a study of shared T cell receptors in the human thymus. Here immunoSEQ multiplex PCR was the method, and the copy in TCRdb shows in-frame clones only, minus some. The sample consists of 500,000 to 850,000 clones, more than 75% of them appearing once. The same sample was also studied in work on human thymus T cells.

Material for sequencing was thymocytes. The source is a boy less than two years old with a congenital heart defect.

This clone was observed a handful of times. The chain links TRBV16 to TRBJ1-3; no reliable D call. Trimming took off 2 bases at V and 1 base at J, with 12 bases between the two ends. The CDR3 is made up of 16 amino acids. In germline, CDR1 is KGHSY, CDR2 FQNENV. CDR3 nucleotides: TGTGCCAGCAGCCAAATGGTGACAAGGTCTGGAAACACCATATATTTT. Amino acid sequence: CASSQMVTRSGNTIYF.

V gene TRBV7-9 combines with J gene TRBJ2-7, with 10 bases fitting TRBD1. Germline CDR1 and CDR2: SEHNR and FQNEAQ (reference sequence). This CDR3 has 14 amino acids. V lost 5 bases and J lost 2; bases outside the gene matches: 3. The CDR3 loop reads CASSTGQGAYEQYF. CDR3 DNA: TGTGCCAGCAGCACAGGACAGGGGGCCTACGAGCAGTACTTC.

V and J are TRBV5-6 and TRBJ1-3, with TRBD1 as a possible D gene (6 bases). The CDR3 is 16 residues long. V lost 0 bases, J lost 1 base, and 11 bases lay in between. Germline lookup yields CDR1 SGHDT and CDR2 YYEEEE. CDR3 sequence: CASSLAKGESGNTIYF. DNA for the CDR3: TGTGCCAGCAGCTTGGCCAAGGGGGAATCTGGAAACACCATATATTTT.

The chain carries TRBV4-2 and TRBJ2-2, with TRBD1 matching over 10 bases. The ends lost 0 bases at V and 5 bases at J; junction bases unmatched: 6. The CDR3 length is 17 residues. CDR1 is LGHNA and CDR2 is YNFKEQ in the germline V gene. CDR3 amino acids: CASSQEDRGRRTGELFF. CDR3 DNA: TGTGCCAGCAGCCAAGAAGACAGGGGGCGCAGAACCGGGGAGCTGTTTTTT.

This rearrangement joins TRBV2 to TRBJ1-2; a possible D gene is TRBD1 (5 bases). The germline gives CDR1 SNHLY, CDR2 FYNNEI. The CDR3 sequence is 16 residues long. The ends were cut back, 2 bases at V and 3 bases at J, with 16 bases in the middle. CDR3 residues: CASSELGAGYYYGYTF. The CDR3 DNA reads TGTGCCAGCAGTGAATTAGGGGCCGGATACTACTATGGCTACACCTTC.

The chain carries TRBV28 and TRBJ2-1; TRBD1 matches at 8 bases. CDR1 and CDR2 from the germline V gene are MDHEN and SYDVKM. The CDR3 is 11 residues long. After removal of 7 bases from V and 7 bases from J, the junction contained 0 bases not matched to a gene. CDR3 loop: CASNRGNEQFF. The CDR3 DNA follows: TGTGCCAGCAACAGGGGGAATGAGCAGTTCTTC.

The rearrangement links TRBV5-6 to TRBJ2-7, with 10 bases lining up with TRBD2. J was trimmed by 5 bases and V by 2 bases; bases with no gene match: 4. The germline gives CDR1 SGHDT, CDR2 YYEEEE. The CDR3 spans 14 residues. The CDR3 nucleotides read TGTGCCAGCAGCTTTGGGCTAGCGGGAGACGAGCAGTACTTC. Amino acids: CASSFGLAGDEQYF.

The CDR3 reads CAKSTGGDYGYTF. The DNA for the CDR3 is TGTGCCAAGAGCACAGGGGGCGACTATGGCTACACCTTC. The J gene is TRBJ1-2, the V gene TRBV2, with 9 nucleotides matching TRBD1. J gave up 3 bases and V 10 bases, and 6 bases lay outside the gene matches. CDR1 and CDR2 (germline): SNHLY, FYNNEI. The CDR3 has 13 residues.

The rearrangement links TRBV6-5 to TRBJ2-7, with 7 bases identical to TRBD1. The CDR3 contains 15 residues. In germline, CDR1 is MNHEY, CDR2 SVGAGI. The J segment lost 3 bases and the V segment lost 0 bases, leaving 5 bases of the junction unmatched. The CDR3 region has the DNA TGTGCCAGCAGTTACTCGGGACAGCCCTACTACGAGCAGTACTTC. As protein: CASSYSGQPYYEQYF.

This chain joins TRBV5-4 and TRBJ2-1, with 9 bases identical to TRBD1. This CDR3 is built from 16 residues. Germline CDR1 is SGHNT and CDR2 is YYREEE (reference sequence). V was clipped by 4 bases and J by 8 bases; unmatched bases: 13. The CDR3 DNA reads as TGTGCCAGCAGCCCCAAACAGGACAGGGGTGGGGATGAGCAGTTCTTC. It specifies CASSPKQDRGGDEQFF. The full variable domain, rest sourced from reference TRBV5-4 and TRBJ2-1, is ETGVTQSPTHLIKTRGQQVTLRCSSQSGHNTVSWYQQALGQGPQFIFQYYREEENGRGNFPPRFSGLQFPNYSSELNVNALELDDSALYLCASSPKQDRGGDEQFFGPGTRLTVL.

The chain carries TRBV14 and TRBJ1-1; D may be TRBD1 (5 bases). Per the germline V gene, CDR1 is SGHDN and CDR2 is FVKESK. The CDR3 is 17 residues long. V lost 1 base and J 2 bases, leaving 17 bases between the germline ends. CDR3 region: CASSQVSGRRVNTEAFF. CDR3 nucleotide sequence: TGTGCCAGCAGCCAAGTTTCAGGGCGGCGTGTTAACACTGAAGCTTTCTTT. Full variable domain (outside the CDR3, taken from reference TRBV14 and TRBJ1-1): EAGVTQFPSHSVIEKGQTVTLRCDPISGHDNLYWYRRVMGKEIKFLLHFVKESKQDESGMPNNRFLAERTGGTYSTLKVQPAELEDSGVYFCASSQVSGRRVNTEAFFGQGTRLTVV.